The present T cell receptor (beta chain) was sequenced within a study of cytomegalovirus exposure and HLA in healthy donors (dated by TCRdb to about 2017). Broadly, across the study: An earlier analysis of roughly 500 of the donors reported more than 250 Gb of sequence data and roughly 110 million unique TCR beta sequences from 150 million to 200 million T cells. An early release covering 550 to 700 HLA-typed donors comprised about 300 gigabases of sequencing data and tens of millions of unique TCR sequences. Among the approximately 430 genotyped donors, around 79% belonged to the genetic ancestry cluster associated with self-reported Caucasian donors. The aim of the study was to test whether cataloging public T cell receptors could identify signatures of past pathogen exposure. The study used immunosequencing to profile the T cell repertoires of approximately 690 subjects and linked those repertoires to cytomegalovirus serostatus. In addition to the first cohort of 666 subjects, a separate validation cohort of approximately 130 different subjects was used. To predict cytomegalovirus infection status, the study brought together high-throughput TCR immunosequencing, statistical association of individual TCRs with disease status, and machine learning. A later analysis re-examined previously published TCR beta repertoires from more than 650 donors and added high-resolution HLA genotyping to investigate patterns of TCR occurrence. Rather than using new phenotypic data, the later analysis identified candidate immune exposures from TCR beta sequences and from how often those sequences occurred across donors. An earlier analysis of more than 450 of the donors used high-throughput TCR beta sequencing to judge whether each TCR beta V gene segment behaved as functional or pseudogenic. Donor age, sex, ethnicity and CMV serostatus were compiled together with the repertoire data. In a later genetic analysis, genome-wide SNP genotypes for 398 of the 666 donors were used, and that subset was treated as a discovery cohort. Every discovery cohort repertoire had been produced on one sequencing platform. Both class I and class II loci were covered by HLA typing, at four-digit resolution. Typing coverage differed by locus: A, B, C, DRB1 and DQB1 were typed in roughly 629-630 donors, DQA1 in approximately 520, DPA1 in over 600, and DPB1 in 400 to 480. Several DR-DQ haplotypes were handled as single units for association and clustering because linkage in the cohort was strong. Across some 400 genotyped donors of the cohort, an average of approximately 240,000 unique TCR beta nucleotide sequences per donor were sequenced, and 15% to 20% of those sequences were non-productive. Points the paper makes about the study in general: Linkage disequilibrium might explain the correlated functional status among segregating V segments, but an unknown experimental factor could not be ruled out. According to a later analysis, most CMV-associated TCR beta chains appeared to be HLA-restricted, and the HLA associations seemed to be driven largely by CMV exposure. According to a later analysis, parvovirus B19, influenza, CMV and Epstein-Barr virus appeared linked to several top co-occurrence clusters. Only TCR beta chains were sequenced in this cohort, and the absence of alpha or paired-chain data limited detectable features. The study listed around 160 TCR beta chains as associated with cytomegalovirus. A later genetic analysis associated a missense DCLRE1C variant with V-gene and J-gene trimming of TCR beta chains, and an independent cohort replicated the association. In an earlier analysis of several hundred of the donors, most TCR beta V segments were observed in productive rearrangements about 90% or about 30% of the time, broadly matching IMGT annotations. In a later analysis, HLA-associated TCR beta chains showed more clonal expansion and lower generation probabilities than non-associated chains that were equally common. The earlier analysis of nearly 600 of the donors excluded around 17 rarely observed V segments, including chromosome 9 orphons, because counts were too low. The only immune exposure information available for the cohort was CMV serostatus. A group of highly shared sequence variants was considered likely to be a technical artifact of the sequencing pipeline. According to a later analysis, TCR association rates differed among HLA loci, with DRB1 alleles showing the most associated TCRs and HLA-C alleles showing the fewest. Most TCR sequences were seen in very few donors, while some public TCRs were found in many individuals. A further reported finding was that TCR beta sequences accurately predicted the HLA-A and HLA-B alleles for most subjects in the first cohort. The authors suggested that the approach could potentially be generalized to other disease states and immunological phenotypes. In vitro tests confirmed that a few of the cytomegalovirus-associated TCR beta chains recognize cytomegalovirus antigens. Because some donors lacked HLA typing at each locus, the association tests relied only on the typed subset. In a later analysis, some 17,000 TCR beta sequences were associated with specific HLA alleles at a false discovery rate of 0.05. Presence/absence analyses assumed roughly uniform sequencing depth across donors, an assumption that may not hold. Cytomegalovirus status was reported to be diagnosed by the classifier with high specificity and sensitivity in both the original and validation cohorts. In a later genetic analysis, fewer N-insertions in productive TCRs were reported among donors in an Asian-associated ancestry cluster than the roughly 700-donor mean. Some IMGT-functional V segments, including TRBV6-2 and TRBV6-3, could not be distinguished by the 87-base-pair reads and were therefore excluded. When HLA alleles, especially DR and DQ, strongly co-occurred, attributing TCR associations to individual alleles was difficult.

Turning to this clone: The target of this receptor is not known. No base quality values were provided; no much bigger clone lies one nucleotide off.

The library was made by the immunoSEQ multiplex PCR assay. For the multiplex PCR, a mixture combining 60 forward primers for TCR Vbeta segments and 13 reverse primers for TCR Jbeta segments was used. Amplification of the CDR3 region of rearranged TCR beta genes was performed with a multiplex PCR assay on genomic DNA. The Illumina HiSeq System was used to sequence the amplified TCR beta libraries as 87-base-pair reads. In the original analysis: In a later analysis, tens of millions of unique TCR beta chains were counted across the approximately 670 repertoires, and roughly 9.9 million of these chains were shared by at least two donors. Raw reads were error-corrected and collapsed into unique sequences with a nearest-neighbor algorithm that merged closely related sequences to remove PCR and sequencing errors. To assign V, D and J gene segments, CDR3 sequences were aligned to IMGT reference sequences. For a sequence to be retained, a match of at least six nucleotides to both a V gene segment and a J gene segment was required. A rearrangement counted as productive if the CDR3 had no stop codons and remained in frame with V and J, and every other rearrangement counted as non-productive. Following IMGT convention, CDR3 was defined as the stretch from the second conserved V-encoded cysteine up to the conserved J-encoded phenylalanine. The earlier analysis of a few hundred of the donors excluded sequences that lacked an unambiguous match to a single V gene segment. In an earlier analysis of almost 600 of the donors, a V segment was called functional when productive rearrangements were above 56.7%, and segregating when the standard deviation between donors exceeded 5%. A statistical classification framework was built to diagnose cytomegalovirus status from the catalog of TCR beta chain sequences. In a later analysis, V and J genes were assigned by comparing TCR nucleotide sequences against IMGT/GENE-DB human TR gene sequences. A later analysis assigned CDR3 sequences and most-parsimonious VDJ recombination scenarios with the TCRdist pipeline. In a later analysis, each TCR beta chain was defined by its CDR3 amino acid sequence together with its V-gene family, and reads lacking a unique V-gene family were excluded. A later analysis removed roughly 590 highly shared, low-generation-probability nucleotide sequences to deal with suspected cross-contamination and a sequencing artifact. In a later analysis, a clonal expansion index for each public chain was calculated from normalized within-repertoire ranks of inferred template counts. A later analysis computed generation probabilities with a VDJ recombination model fitted to out-of-frame rearrangements, and checked the results against IGoR. In a later analysis, TCR-TCR, TCR-HLA and TCR-CMV co-occurrence was scored with hypergeometric tests, and a repertoire-size bias correction was applied to TCR pairs. A later analysis estimated false discovery rates by permuting HLA or CMV assignments 20 times. In a later analysis, co-occurring TCRs were grouped using DBSCAN, with TCRdist sequence similarity added in when clustering inside HLA-allele-positive subsets. Co-occurrence clustering excluded repertoires with fewer than 30,000 or more than 120,000 public chains, plus five with anomalous nucleotide sharing. What TCRdb holds here is the immuneACCESS table cut down to in-frame rearrangements. Part of the clones is not present; checked against another copy, under half of the missing clones reflect an unresolved V gene, and the others are unexplained. The V and J calls and clone size were taken over from that table, and D and trimming were inferred from the DNA. In all, the sample holds 100,000 to 150,000 clones, and 73% of those were seen once. 4.5% to 5% of the sample is taken by the ten largest.

V was cut back by 10 bases and J by 2 bases, leaving a gap of 6 bases between them. The germline V gene yields ENHRY for CDR1 and SYGVKD for CDR2. From the cysteine up to the phenylalanine, the CDR3 has a length of 12 residues. Of the read, only the CDR3 DNA is kept; its 36 bases are in frame from base 1. The cohort consisted of hundreds of healthy bone marrow donors. All cohort members were sampled while nominally healthy, although unrecorded immune exposures were likely present. The donor was CMV seropositive and was included in the group of 250 to 300 seropositive cohort members. Each donor provided a peripheral blood sample, and peripheral blood mononuclear cells were used for TCR beta sequencing. Genomic DNA extraction from the blood cell samples was performed with the Qiagen DNeasy Blood Extraction Kit.

Here the chain combines TRBV10-3 and TRBJ2-6; a tentative D match to TRBD1 spans 6 bases. The receptor was isolated from a man aged 60-69 years in good health and CMV-seropositive. The sample consisted of PBMCs. The DNA reads as follows: TGTGCCACAGGGGCTGGGGCCAACGTCCTGACTTTC. Its amino acids are CATGAGANVLTF.